This TCR beta chain emerged from a study of graft-versus-host responses after intestinal transplantation. The data were produced by immunoSEQ multiplex PCR, yet TCRdb's version contains in-frame clones alone and is incomplete. The sample yields around 110,000 clones, around nine tenths seen once. Details on this clone: Antigen specificity is unknown.

The origin of this receptor is a human donor who was the organ donor for an intestinal transplant. Sample: unstimulated CD4+ T cells sorted from spleen or lymph node cells, taken before transplant.

The CDR3 nucleotides are TGTGCCAGTAGTTCCCCCGGACTCAAACAACGGGGGGAGCAGTACTTC. Its protein product is CASSSPGLKQRGEQYF. The chain joins TRBV19 to TRBJ2-7; tentatively, D is TRBD2 (6 bases). Looked up from germline, CDR1 is LNHDA and CDR2 is SQIVND (reference sequence). With 5 bases removed from V and 7 bases from J, the gap between germline ends came to 24 bases. This CDR3 is 16 amino acids long.